This TCR beta chain was sequenced during a study of CD8 T cells in ankylosing spondylitis (dated by TCRdb to about 2017). For the wider study: To find TCR variants linked to disease, the study profiled T cell receptor beta repertoires in ankylosing spondylitis patients and healthy donors. Peripheral blood was sampled, and synovial fluid was also collected from ankylosing spondylitis patients. The whole study cohort included some 100 healthy donors and roughly 24 ankylosing spondylitis patients. The paper as a whole reports these results and caveats: A TCR beta motif made up of several highly homologous amino acid variants appeared to be characteristic of blood from ankylosing spondylitis patients. Some motif variants had previously been reported in the synovial fluid and blood of reactive arthritis patients, which suggests shared mechanisms of disease initiation. In peripheral blood, the disease-linked clones were found at relatively low frequencies and had a CD8+ phenotype. Significant enrichment of the disease-linked clones was reported in matched synovial fluid samples from ankylosing spondylitis patients.

The sequencer listed for this sample is Illumina HiSeq 2500. Quantitative 5'-RACE with molecular barcodes was the method used to prepare the TCR beta libraries. Per the original workflow: Disease-linked TCR variants were identified with a new computational method built on a probabilistic model of VDJ rearrangement. Starting from the raw public reads, TCRdb applied fastp trimming at Q25, assembled clones with MiXCR and retained in-frame beta chains. Rows are unified per CDR3 protein, each entry keeping the most common DNA and genes. These V and J calls derive from TCRdb rather than the authors' analysis. Recorded for this sample are some 40,000 distinct CDR3 sequences; roughly 3% of them occurred a single time. Clones ranked in the top ten supply 2.5% to 3% of the sample. The CDR3 numbers 16 residues from cysteine through phenylalanine. The kept DNA is CDR3 alone, 48 bases in frame from the first base. Reading the germline V gene gives CDR1 SGDLS and CDR2 YYNGEE. After removal of 0 bases from V and 2 bases from J, the junction retains 2 bases not matched to a gene.

This clonotype was counted many times. Its recognized antigen is unknown. It has no much larger one-base neighbor in the sample; base qualities were not kept. Recombination joined TRBV9 with TRBJ2-1; 10 bases in between match TRBD2. This sequence was found in a male donor with ankylosing spondylitis or in good health (not recorded which). Specimen: blood, either unsorted or a sorted T cell fraction (not recorded which). The CDR3 reads CASSVGLAGAYNEQFF. The DNA sequence is given as TGTGCCAGCAGCGTAGGCCTAGCGGGAGCCTACAATGAGCAGTTCTTC.